This T cell receptor beta chain was sequenced in a study of T cell responses to AZD1222 COVID-19 vaccine. The germline CDR1 and CDR2 sequences are MNHEY and SVGEGT. CDR3 length: 16 amino acids. V shed 5 bases and J 1 base; nucleotides not matched to a gene: 9. Some clones are missing from TCRdb's copy, which holds only in-frame ones; the method was immunoSEQ multiplex PCR. The table includes about 160,000 clones, 80% to 90% detected once. The chain recombines TRBV6-2 or TRBV6-3 with TRBJ2-3; 7 bases agree with TRBD2. The receptor was isolated from an adult in good health. The sample consisted of peripheral blood, taken on day 0 of AZD1222 vaccination. For the CDR3, the DNA is TGTGCCAGCAGTACCCCGGCGGGGGTTCGCACAGATACGCAGTATTTT. This encodes CASSTPAGVRTDTQYF.